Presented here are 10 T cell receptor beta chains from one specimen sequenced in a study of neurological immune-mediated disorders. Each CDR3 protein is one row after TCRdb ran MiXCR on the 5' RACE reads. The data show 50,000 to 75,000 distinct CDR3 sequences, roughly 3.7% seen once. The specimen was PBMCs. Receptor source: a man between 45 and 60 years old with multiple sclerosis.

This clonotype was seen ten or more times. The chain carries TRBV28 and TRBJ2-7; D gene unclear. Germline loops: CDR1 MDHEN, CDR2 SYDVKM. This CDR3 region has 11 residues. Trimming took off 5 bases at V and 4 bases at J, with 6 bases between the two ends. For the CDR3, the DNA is TGTGCCAGCAGTAGCGAATACGAGCAGTACTTC. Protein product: CASSSEYEQYF.

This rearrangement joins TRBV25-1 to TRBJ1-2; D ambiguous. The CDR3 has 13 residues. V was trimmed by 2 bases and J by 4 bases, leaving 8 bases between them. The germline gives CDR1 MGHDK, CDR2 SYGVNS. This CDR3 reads CASSEGHLYGYTF. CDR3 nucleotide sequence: TGTGCCAGCAGTGAAGGTCACCTCTATGGCTACACCTTC.

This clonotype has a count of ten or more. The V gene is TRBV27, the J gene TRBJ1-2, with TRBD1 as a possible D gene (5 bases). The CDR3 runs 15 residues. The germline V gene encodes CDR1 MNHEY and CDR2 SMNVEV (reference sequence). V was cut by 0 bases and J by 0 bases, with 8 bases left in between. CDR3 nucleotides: TGTGCCAGCAGTTTATCAGGGGCTCCTAACTATGGCTACACCTTC. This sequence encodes CASSLSGAPNYGYTF.

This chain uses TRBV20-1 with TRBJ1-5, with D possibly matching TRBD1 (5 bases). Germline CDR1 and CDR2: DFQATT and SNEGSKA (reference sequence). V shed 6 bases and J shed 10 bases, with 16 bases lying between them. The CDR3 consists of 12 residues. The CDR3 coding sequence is TGCAGTGCACGGGACGGGGGGGTCCCCCAGCATTTT. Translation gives CSARDGGVPQHF.

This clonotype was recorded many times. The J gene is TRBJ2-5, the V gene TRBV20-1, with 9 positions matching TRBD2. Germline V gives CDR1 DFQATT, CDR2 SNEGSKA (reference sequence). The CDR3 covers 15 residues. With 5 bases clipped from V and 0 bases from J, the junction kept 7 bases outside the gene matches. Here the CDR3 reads CSARRASGDQETQYF. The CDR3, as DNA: TGCAGTGCTCGGAGGGCTAGCGGGGACCAAGAGACCCAGTACTTC.

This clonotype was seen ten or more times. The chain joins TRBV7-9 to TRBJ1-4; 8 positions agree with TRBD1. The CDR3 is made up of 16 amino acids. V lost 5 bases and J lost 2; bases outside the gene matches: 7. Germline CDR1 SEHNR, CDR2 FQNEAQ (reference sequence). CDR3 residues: CASSARQGRTNEKLFF. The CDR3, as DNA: TGTGCCAGCAGCGCAAGACAGGGGAGGACTAATGAAAAACTGTTTTTT.

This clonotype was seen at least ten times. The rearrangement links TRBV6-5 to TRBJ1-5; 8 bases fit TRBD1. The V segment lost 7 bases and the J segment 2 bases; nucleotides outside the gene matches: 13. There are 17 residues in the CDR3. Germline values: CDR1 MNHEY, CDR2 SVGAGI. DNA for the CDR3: TGTGCCAGCACACGGTTGGCAGGGGGCAGTCGCAATCAGCCCCAGCATTTT. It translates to CASTRLAGGSRNQPQHF.

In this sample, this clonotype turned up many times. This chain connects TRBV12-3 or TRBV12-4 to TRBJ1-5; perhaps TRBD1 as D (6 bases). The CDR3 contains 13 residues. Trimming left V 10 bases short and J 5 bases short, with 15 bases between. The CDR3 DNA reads TGTGCCAACTCGTGGGGGGCAGATCAGCCCCAGCATTTT. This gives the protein CANSWGADQPQHF.

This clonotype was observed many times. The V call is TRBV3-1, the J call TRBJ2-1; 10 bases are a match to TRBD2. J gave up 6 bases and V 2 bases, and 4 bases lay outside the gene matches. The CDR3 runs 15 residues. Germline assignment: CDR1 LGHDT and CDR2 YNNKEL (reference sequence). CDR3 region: CASSQLAGVLNEQFF. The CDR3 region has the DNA TGTGCCAGCAGCCAACTAGCGGGGGTACTCAATGAGCAGTTCTTC.

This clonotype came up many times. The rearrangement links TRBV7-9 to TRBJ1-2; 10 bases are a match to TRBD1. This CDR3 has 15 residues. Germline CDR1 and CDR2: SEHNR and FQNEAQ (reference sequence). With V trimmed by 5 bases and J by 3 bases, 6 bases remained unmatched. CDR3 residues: CASSPSGQGDYGYTF. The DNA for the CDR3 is TGTGCCAGCAGCCCGTCCGGACAGGGGGACTATGGCTACACCTTC.